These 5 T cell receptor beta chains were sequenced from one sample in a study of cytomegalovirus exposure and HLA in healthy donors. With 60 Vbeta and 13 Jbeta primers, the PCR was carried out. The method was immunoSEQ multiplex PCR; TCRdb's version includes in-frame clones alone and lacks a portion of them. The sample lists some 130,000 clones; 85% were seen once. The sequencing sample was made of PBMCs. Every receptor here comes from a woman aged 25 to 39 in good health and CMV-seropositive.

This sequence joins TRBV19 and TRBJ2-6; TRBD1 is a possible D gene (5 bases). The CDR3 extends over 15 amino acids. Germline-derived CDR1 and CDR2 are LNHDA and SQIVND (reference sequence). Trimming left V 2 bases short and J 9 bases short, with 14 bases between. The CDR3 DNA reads TGTGCCAGTAGTATATTGGTCAGGGATGGCAACGTCCTGACTTTC. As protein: CASSILVRDGNVLTF.

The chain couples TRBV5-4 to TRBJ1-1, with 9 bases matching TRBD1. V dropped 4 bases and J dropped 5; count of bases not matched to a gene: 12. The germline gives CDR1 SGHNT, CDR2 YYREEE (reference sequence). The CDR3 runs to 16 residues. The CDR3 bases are TGTGCCAGCAGCCCGACAGGGGGTACTGGGGTAACTGAAGCTTTCTTT. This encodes CASSPTGGTGVTEAFF.

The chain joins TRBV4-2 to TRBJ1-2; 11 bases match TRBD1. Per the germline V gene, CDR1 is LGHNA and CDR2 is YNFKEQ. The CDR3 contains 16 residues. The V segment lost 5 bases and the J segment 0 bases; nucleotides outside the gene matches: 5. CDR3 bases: TGTGCCAGCAGCGAGGACAGGGGGCCGGCTAACTATGGCTACACCTTC. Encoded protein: CASSEDRGPANYGYTF.

The CDR3 protein is CASSLWTSGLNEQFF. The CDR3 region has the DNA TGCGCCAGCAGCTTGTGGACTAGCGGGCTCAATGAGCAGTTCTTC. The rearrangement joins TRBV5-1 to TRBJ2-1, with 11 positions matching TRBD2. The CDR3 length is 15 residues. Trimming at V came to 1 base and at J to 6 bases, leaving 3 bases not matched to a gene. Germline CDR1 and CDR2: SGHRS and YFSETQ.

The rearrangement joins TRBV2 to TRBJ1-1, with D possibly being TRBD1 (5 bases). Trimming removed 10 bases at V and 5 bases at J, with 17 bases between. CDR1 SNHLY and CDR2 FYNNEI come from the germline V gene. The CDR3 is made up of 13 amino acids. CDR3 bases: TGTGCCACCGCTAGGGGTCCCCGGACTGAAGCTTTCTTT. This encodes CATARGPRTEAFF.